This passage covers 23 T cell receptor beta chains from one sample sequenced in a study of blood T cell repertoires in COVID-19. Only in-frame clones appear in the TCRdb table, and some are missing; sequencing was by immunoSEQ multiplex PCR. The table shows 360,000 or so clones, with about nine tenths occurring only once. Sequencing used PBMCs or T cells enriched from blood (not recorded which). The receptors originated from a woman aged 25 to 39 who had recovered from COVID-19.

The chain couples TRBV19 to TRBJ1-1, with a possible D match to TRBD1 (5 bases). CDR1 is LNHDA and CDR2 is SQIVND in the germline V gene (reference sequence). CDR3 length equals 13 residues. V was clipped by 7 bases and J by 5 bases, with 14 bases between them. CDR3 amino acids: CASIMDRGTEAFF. CDR3 nucleotide sequence: TGTGCCAGTATTATGGATCGGGGGACTGAAGCTTTCTTT.

The chain carries TRBV19 and TRBJ1-1, with D possibly being TRBD1 (6 bases). The CDR3 has 15 amino acids. Germline CDR1 LNHDA, CDR2 SQIVND (reference sequence). V lost 0 bases to trimming and J lost 5 bases, with 13 bases between them. The CDR3 loop is CASSIEGGGQTEAFF. The CDR3, as DNA: TGTGCCAGTAGTATAGAGGGCGGGGGCCAAACTGAAGCTTTCTTT.

This clone was observed once. The chain recombines TRBV7-2 with TRBJ2-1; D ambiguous. The V gene lost 4 bases and the J gene lost 8 bases, with 18 bases spanning the gap. The CDR3 has 15 amino acids. Germline V gene lookup returns CDR1 SGHTA and CDR2 FQGNSA. As DNA, the CDR3 is TGTGCCAGCAGCTCAGCTCTAGTCCTCGGCGATGAGCAGTTCTTC. Protein product: CASSSALVLGDEQFF.

This chain connects TRBV13 to TRBJ1-4, with 10 bases that match TRBD1. Germline CDR1 reads PRHDT; CDR2 reads FYEKMQ (reference sequence). J was trimmed by 6 bases and V by 6 bases; bases with no gene match: 7. The CDR3 length is 15 residues. CDR3: CASSPRQGADEKLFF. DNA of the CDR3: TGTGCCAGCAGTCCCAGACAGGGGGCGGATGAAAAACTGTTTTTT.

The chain joins TRBV2 to TRBJ1-5, with D possibly TRBD1 on 5 matching bases. Trimming left V 6 bases short and J 6 bases short, with 21 bases between. CDR1 SNHLY and CDR2 FYNNEI come from the germline V gene. This CDR3 region has 16 residues. The CDR3 here is CASSAGTFLPRQPQHF. The CDR3 coding sequence is TGTGCCAGCAGCGCAGGGACTTTCTTACCCCGTCAGCCCCAGCATTTT.

This clone has just one count. CDR3 bases: TGCGCCAGCAGCAGTCAATTCTCTAGCGGGACATCCTACGAGCAGTACTTC. Translation: CASSSQFSSGTSYEQYF. The gene calls are TRBV4-1 and TRBJ2-7, with 9 bases lining up with TRBD2. Per the germline V gene, CDR1 is MGHRA and CDR2 is YSYEKL. This CDR3 comprises 17 residues. V dropped 5 bases and J dropped 1; count of bases not matched to a gene: 12.

The chain uses TRBV7-2 and TRBJ1-2; D unresolved. Germline V gene lookup returns CDR1 SGHTA and CDR2 FQGNSA. This CDR3 is built from 12 residues. The V gene lost 5 bases and the J gene lost 13 bases, with 17 bases spanning the gap. CDR3 in amino acids: CASSHSRLGGTF. The CDR3 DNA sequence: TGTGCCAGCAGCCACTCCCGGCTGGGAGGCACCTTC.

The chain is built from TRBV4-2 and TRBJ2-1, with D possibly matching TRBD1 (5 bases). V gave up 0 bases and J gave up 2 bases, with 11 bases separating them. The length of the CDR3 is 16 residues. From germline, CDR1 is LGHNA and CDR2 YNFKEQ. The CDR3 here is CASSQDLAGTYNEQFF. The CDR3 region has the DNA TGTGCCAGCAGCCAAGATCTGGCAGGGACCTACAATGAGCAGTTCTTC.

The genes are TRBV7-8 and TRBJ1-1; no firm D call. The V gene's germline CDR1 is SGHVS and CDR2 FQNEAQ. Trimming left V 1 base short and J 3 bases short, with 6 bases between. This CDR3 contains 13 residues. The CDR3 spells CASSLVGYTEAFF. In DNA, the CDR3 is TGTGCCAGCAGCTTAGTCGGGTACACTGAAGCTTTCTTT.

This clone was recorded once. CDR3 nucleotides: TGTGCCAGCAGCGTAGCAGGGGGTGGCTACACCTTC. The encoded protein is CASSVAGGGYTF. The rearrangement links TRBV9 to TRBJ1-2; TRBD1 matches 7 bases. CDR3 length: 12 amino acids. V was pared by 0 bases and J by 7 bases, with 0 bases of the junction left unmatched. The germline gives CDR1 SGDLS, CDR2 YYNGEE.

The gene calls are TRBV5-1 and TRBJ2-1; 12 bases agree with TRBD1. Per germline, CDR1 SGHRS and CDR2 YFSETQ. The CDR3 has 17 residues. J lost 5 bases, V lost 3 bases, and 9 bases had no gene match. The CDR3 coding sequence is TGCGCCAGCAGCTCTATACGGGACAGGGGGCGCGACAATGAGCAGTTCTTC. Residues: CASSSIRDRGRDNEQFF.

The V call is TRBV9, the J call TRBJ1-2; D is unclear. Deletions cut 4 bases from V and 4 bases from J, with 32 bases between. CDR1 is SGDLS, CDR2 YYNGEE, per germline. This CDR3 region has 20 residues. The chain's CDR3 is CASSPREYRVINRRGYGYTF. In DNA, the CDR3 is TGTGCCAGCAGCCCAAGGGAGTACCGGGTCATAAACCGTCGGGGCTATGGCTACACCTTC.

The chain has TRBV7-6 and TRBJ2-2; TRBD2 matches 11 bases. Trimming removed 3 bases from V and 0 bases from J; junction bases left unmatched: 6. Germline CDR1 is SGHVS and CDR2 is FNYEAQ. The CDR3 consists of 18 residues. The CDR3 nucleotides read TGTGCCAGCAGCTTTAAACTAGCGGGGGTCTCGAACACCGGGGAGCTGTTTTTT. This encodes CASSFKLAGVSNTGELFF.

V usage is TRBV18 and J usage is TRBJ1-5; D unclear. Germline V gene data show CDR1 as KGHSH and CDR2 as LQKENI. This CDR3 region has 15 residues. V lost 1 base, J lost 0 bases, and 7 bases lay in between. CDR3 DNA: TGTGCCAGCTCACCACGAAGAGATAGCAATCAGCCCCAGCATTTT. The encoded protein is CASSPRRDSNQPQHF.

The chain uses TRBV6-4 and TRBJ1-1, with D perhaps matching TRBD1 (6 bases). CDR3 length equals 17 residues. The V end lost 3 bases, the J end lost 0 bases, and 17 bases lay between the germline ends. Germline V gives CDR1 MRHNA, CDR2 SNTAGT. The chain's CDR3 is CASSDVTGKIMNTEAFF. The CDR3 DNA follows: TGTGCCAGCAGTGATGTGACAGGTAAAATTATGAACACTGAAGCTTTCTTT.

This clone was found once. The chain recombines TRBV5-6 with TRBJ1-4, with 9 nucleotides matching TRBD1. V trimming: 0 bases; J trimming: 3 bases; junction bases outside the gene matches: 3. Germline V CDR1 and CDR2: SGHDT, YYEEEE. The CDR3 is made up of 16 amino acids. The CDR3 nucleotides read TGTGCCAGCAGCTTGGGACAGGGGGGGTCTAATGAAAAACTGTTTTTT. It translates to CASSLGQGGSNEKLFF. Full variable domain (rest looked up from reference TRBV5-6 and TRBJ1-4): DAGVTQSPTHLIKTRGQQVTLRCSPKSGHDTVSWYQQALGQGPQFIFQYYEEEERQRGNFPDRFSGHQFPNYSSELNVNALLLGDSALYLCASSLGQGGSNEKLFFGSGTQLSVL.

This clone was seen only once. This chain links TRBV19 with TRBJ2-4; 9 bases are a match to TRBD2. V was pared by 6 bases and J by 6 bases, with 9 bases of the junction left unmatched. CDR3 length equals 15 residues. The V gene's germline CDR1 is LNHDA and CDR2 SQIVND (reference sequence). CDR3 protein: CASSGGSSGGNIQYF. CDR3 nucleotide sequence: TGTGCCAGTAGCGGTGGGAGTAGCGGGGGAAACATTCAGTACTTC.

V usage is TRBV2 and J usage is TRBJ2-2, with 8 nucleotides matching TRBD1. CDR3 length: 17 residues. Germline values: CDR1 SNHLY, CDR2 FYNNEI. J gave up 7 bases and V 0 bases, and 10 bases lay outside the gene matches. The CDR3 DNA is TGTGCCAGCAGTGAAGCGCTCGGACAGGGTAGTAGCGGGGAGCTGTTTTTT. As protein: CASSEALGQGSSGELFF.

The chain is built from TRBV10-3 and TRBJ1-5; 8 nucleotides agree with TRBD1. With 2 bases clipped from V and 7 bases from J, the junction kept 1 base outside the gene matches. This CDR3 is built from 13 residues. Germline V CDR1 and CDR2: ENHRY, SYGVKD. CDR3 region: CAISEAGGQPQHF. The CDR3 DNA is TGTGCCATCAGTGAGGCAGGGGGCCAGCCCCAGCATTTT.

The CDR3 bases are TGTGCCAGCAGTTTAAGTGACAGGGGGCTGTACGAGCAGTACTTC. It encodes CASSLSDRGLYEQYF. The genes are TRBV28 and TRBJ2-7, with 10 bases aligning to TRBD1. With 2 bases clipped from V and 4 bases from J, the junction kept 5 bases outside the gene matches. Germline loops: CDR1 MDHEN, CDR2 SYDVKM. CDR3 length: 15 residues.

The chain couples TRBV27 to TRBJ2-7, with TRBD2 matching over 8 bases. Germline V gives CDR1 MNHEY, CDR2 SMNVEV (reference sequence). Trimming took 5 bases from V and 6 from J; bases not matched to a gene: 12. This CDR3 contains 15 residues. CDR3 loop: CASSPSTSGVVEQYF. CDR3 nucleotide sequence: TGTGCCAGCAGTCCGTCTACTAGCGGCGTAGTCGAGCAGTACTTC.

This clone has a single count. This chain connects TRBV7-9 to TRBJ1-6; D may be TRBD1 (6 bases). The germline gives CDR1 SEHNR, CDR2 FQNEAQ (reference sequence). There are 15 residues in the CDR3. Trimming shortened V by 4 bases and J by 7 bases, and 14 bases separated the two germline ends. As DNA, the CDR3 is TGTGCCAGCAGCTCCGGGGGGCAGGGGAATTCACCCCTCCACTTT. It codes for CASSSGGQGNSPLHF. Supplemented by reference TRBV7-9 and TRBJ1-6, the full variable domain reads DTGVSQNPRHKITKRGQNVTFRCDPISEHNRLYWYRQTLGQGPEFLTYFQNEAQLEKSRLLSDRFSAERPKGSFSTLEIQRTEQGDSAMYLCASSSGGQGNSPLHFGNGTRLTVT.

This clone was seen a single time. The chain joins TRBV19 to TRBJ1-5; D unclear. The CDR3 spans 14 residues. CDR1 and CDR2 from the germline V gene are LNHDA and SQIVND (reference sequence). V was trimmed by 7 bases and J by 0 bases, leaving 10 bases between them. CDR3 sequence: CASKTVPSNQPQHF. The CDR3 nucleotides are TGTGCCAGTAAAACAGTACCTAGCAATCAGCCCCAGCATTTT.